One sample yielded the 18 T cell receptor beta chains listed below, sequenced in a study of T cells in Graves' hyperthyroidism and ophthalmopathy (dated by TCRdb to between 2018 and 2021). Preparation of the library involved multiplex PCR. TCRdb records Illumina HiSeq 2000 as the sequencer. The TCR beta CDR3 regions were amplified from RNA transcripts. A first-round RT-PCR of the TCR CDR3 used the HTBI primer set with the Qiagen OneStep RT-PCR kit. Using fastp trimming at Q25 and MiXCR clonotype assembly, TCRdb reanalyzed the public sequencing data and kept in-frame beta chains. CDR3 protein sequences are deduplicated, and each keeps its most common genes and DNA. The table for this sample lists around 690,000 distinct CDR3 sequences; around 15% of them were counted only once. Roughly a sixth of the sample goes to the ten largest clones. Sequenced: blood. The receptors come from a man in his forties or fifties with Graves' hyperthyroidism.

This clonotype was found a few times. This rearrangement joins TRBV29-1 to TRBJ1-2; D possibly corresponds to TRBD1 (5 bases). V was shortened by 7 bases and J by 4 bases, with 10 bases between the two germline ends. Per the germline V gene, CDR1 is SQVTM and CDR2 is ANQGSEA. This CDR3 contains 11 residues. Here the CDR3 DNA reads TGCAGCGGCCGGGACCTCTATGGCTACACCTTC. Amino acids: CSGRDLYGYTF.

This rearrangement joins TRBV2 to TRBJ2-3; 8 bases align to TRBD1. With V trimmed by 7 bases and J by 2 bases, 8 bases remained unmatched. The CDR3 spans 15 residues. Germline V gene sequence: CDR1 SNHLY, CDR2 FYNNEI. The CDR3 is CASTQDREDTDTQYF. The CDR3 DNA sequence: TGTGCCAGCACCCAGGACAGGGAGGACACAGATACGCAGTATTTT.

This clonotype was recorded many times. The chain carries TRBV6-1 and TRBJ2-7; D unresolved. Deletions cut 10 bases from V and 3 bases from J, with 10 bases between. CDR1 and CDR2 (germline): MNHNS, SASEGT. The length of the CDR3 is 11 residues. CDR3 loop: CATIWGYEQYF. The CDR3 bases are TGTGCCACCATTTGGGGCTACGAGCAGTACTTC.

This clonotype was detected ten times or more. V gene TRBV12-3 or TRBV12-4 combines with J gene TRBJ2-3, with D possibly TRBD1 on 6 matching bases. The CDR3 contains 15 residues. Between the trimmed V and J ends, which lost 5 bases and 1 base, there was a span of 13 bases. The CDR3 bases are TGTGCCAGCAGTCCTTTCAGGGGAGGCACAGATACGCAGTATTTT. It encodes CASSPFRGGTDTQYF.

This clonotype has a single count. The chain employs TRBV6-1 and TRBJ1-5, with D perhaps TRBD1 (5 bases). The V gene's germline CDR1 is MNHNS and CDR2 SASEGT. The CDR3 extends over 12 amino acids. V lost 3 bases and J lost 7, with 7 bases in between. CDR3 in DNA: TGTGCCAGCAGTGACAGGGACCAGCCCCAGCATTTT. Amino acids: CASSDRDQPQHF.

This chain connects TRBV20-1 to TRBJ2-1; TRBD2 matches at 11 bases. After removal of 1 base from V and 3 bases from J, the junction contained 8 bases not matched to a gene. The CDR3 is 17 residues long. Per germline, CDR1 DFQATT and CDR2 SNEGSKA (reference sequence). The CDR3 reads CSARGTTSGSIYNEQFF. In DNA form, the CDR3 reads TGCAGTGCTAGAGGGACAACTAGCGGGAGCATCTACAATGAGCAGTTCTTC.

This clonotype was counted between two and nine times. J is TRBJ2-3 and V is TRBV29-1, with TRBD2 identical over 10 bases. Unmatched junction bases numbered 3, after V lost 6 bases and J lost 0 bases. The CDR3 sequence is 14 residues long. Germline-derived CDR1 and CDR2 are SQVTM and ANQGSEA. The CDR3 loop reads CSVVLAGSTDTQYF. In DNA form, the CDR3 reads TGCAGCGTAGTACTAGCGGGAAGCACAGATACGCAGTATTTT.

The J gene is TRBJ2-5, the V gene TRBV27; the D gene is possibly TRBD1 (6 bases). This CDR3 region has 15 residues. Trimming pared 3 bases from V and 2 bases from J, leaving 13 bases between. Looked up from germline, CDR1 is MNHEY and CDR2 is SMNVEV (reference sequence). The CDR3 reads CASSFSRQVQETQYF. For the CDR3, the DNA is TGTGCCAGCAGTTTTTCAAGACAGGTGCAAGAGACCCAGTACTTC.

This clonotype was recorded at least ten times. The chain recombines TRBV2 with TRBJ2-1, with 9 bases lining up with TRBD2. CDR1 SNHLY and CDR2 FYNNEI come from the germline V gene. The V gene end was trimmed by 2 bases and the J gene end by 5 bases; junction bases not matched to a gene: 13. This CDR3 spans 18 amino acids. The CDR3 DNA reads as TGTGCCAGCAGTGAAAGATTATCCGCGGGAGGGCCTCACAATGAGCAGTTCTTC. This translates into CASSERLSAGGPHNEQFF.

In its sample, this clonotype was seen many times. The chain is built from TRBV11-2 and TRBJ1-6, with TRBD1 identical over 8 bases. The CDR3 totals 15 residues. Germline CDR1 is SGHAT and CDR2 is FQNNGV. The V segment lost 7 bases and the J segment 8 bases; nucleotides outside the gene matches: 10. The CDR3 protein is CASTLRQGADSPLHF. DNA of the CDR3: TGTGCCAGCACCCTAAGGCAGGGGGCTGATTCACCCCTCCACTTT.

J is TRBJ1-5 and V is TRBV15, with D possibly TRBD1 on 5 matching bases. V was shortened by 0 bases and J by 4 bases, with 19 bases between the two germline ends. Germline values: CDR1 LNHNV, CDR2 YYDKDF (reference sequence). The CDR3 sequence is 18 residues long. In DNA form, the CDR3 reads TGTGCCACCAGCAGAGATAGGGGCTTTGGGGGGGGTAATCAGCCCCAGCATTTT. Translated: CATSRDRGFGGGNQPQHF.

This clonotype was counted ten times or more. The J gene is TRBJ1-2, the V gene TRBV2, with D possibly TRBD1 on 6 matching bases. The CDR3 totals 14 residues. Germline V gene sequence: CDR1 SNHLY, CDR2 FYNNEI. V was cut by 2 bases and J by 7 bases, with 14 bases left in between. The CDR3 nucleotides read TGTGCCAGCAGTGAAAGGCAGGGGATTCGTGGCTACACCTTC. Protein product: CASSERQGIRGYTF.

The sample holds many counts of this clonotype. J is TRBJ1-2 and V is TRBV10-1; TRBD1 is a possible D gene (5 bases). Germline CDR1 WNHNN, CDR2 SYGVQD (reference sequence). V gave up 2 bases and J gave up 8 bases, with 12 bases separating them. The CDR3 runs 13 residues. DNA for the CDR3: TGCGCCAGCAGTGAGGTCCAGGGCGGAGGCTACACCTTC. Residues: CASSEVQGGGYTF.

In its sample, this clonotype was seen a few times. The V call is TRBV7-9, the J call TRBJ1-5, with TRBD1 matching 10 bases. With 7 bases clipped from V and 5 bases from J, the junction kept 8 bases outside the gene matches. CDR3 length: 15 amino acids. Germline-derived CDR1 and CDR2 are SEHNR and FQNEAQ (reference sequence). The DNA for the CDR3 is TGTGCCAGCACCCGAGGGACAGGGGCCCATCAGCCCCAGCATTTT. This codes for CASTRGTGAHQPQHF.

In this sample, this clonotype turned up a few times. V is TRBV4-1 and J is TRBJ2-5; 7 bases line up with TRBD2. V was pared by 1 base and J by 3 bases, with 5 bases of the junction left unmatched. CDR3 length equals 15 residues. Germline assignment: CDR1 MGHRA and CDR2 YSYEKL. The CDR3: CASSQAGTNKETQYF. The CDR3 region has the DNA TGCGCCAGCAGCCAAGCCGGGACTAATAAAGAGACCCAGTACTTC.

This clonotype showed up just a few times. This sequence joins TRBV28 and TRBJ1-1; no definite D call. This CDR3 contains 13 residues. Germline values: CDR1 MDHEN, CDR2 SYDVKM. V gave up 5 bases and J gave up 7 bases, with 14 bases separating them. Written as DNA, the CDR3 is TGTGCCAGCAGTCCCCAATTGGGCTATGAAGCTTTCTTT. It codes for CASSPQLGYEAFF.

This clonotype has a handful of counts. The chain recombines TRBV27 with TRBJ1-1; TRBD1 aligns across 10 bases. This CDR3 is built from 17 residues. Looked up from germline, CDR1 is MNHEY and CDR2 is SMNVEV (reference sequence). V lost 4 bases to trimming and J lost 3 bases; unmatched junction nucleotides: 11. The DNA of the CDR3 is TGTGCCAGCAGTTCAACTGCTCGACAGGGGGCTGACACTGAAGCTTTCTTT. Amino acids: CASSSTARQGADTEAFF.

The chain uses TRBV12-3 or TRBV12-4 and TRBJ2-7; 12 bases map to TRBD2. Trimming took 1 base from V and 5 from J; bases not matched to a gene: 27. The CDR3 extends over 23 amino acids. The CDR3 DNA reads TGTGCCAGCAGTTTAGGGCGTAGGTTCCAAATTCTAGCGGGAGGGCCCAATATCGACGAGCAGTACTTC. This sequence encodes CASSLGRRFQILAGGPNIDEQYF.